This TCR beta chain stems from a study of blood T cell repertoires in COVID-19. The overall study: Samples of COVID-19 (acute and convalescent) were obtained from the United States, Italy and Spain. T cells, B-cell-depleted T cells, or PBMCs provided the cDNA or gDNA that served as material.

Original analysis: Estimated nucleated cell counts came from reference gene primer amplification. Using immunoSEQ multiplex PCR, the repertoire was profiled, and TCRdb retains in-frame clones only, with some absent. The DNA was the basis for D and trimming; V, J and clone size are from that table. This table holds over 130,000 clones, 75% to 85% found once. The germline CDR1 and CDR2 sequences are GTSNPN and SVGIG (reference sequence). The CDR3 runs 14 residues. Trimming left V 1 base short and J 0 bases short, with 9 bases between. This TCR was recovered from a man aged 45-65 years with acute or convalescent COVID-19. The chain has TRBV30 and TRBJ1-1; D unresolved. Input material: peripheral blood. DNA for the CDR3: TGTGCCTGGAGTGCTATCGGGGTGAACACTGAAGCTTTCTTT. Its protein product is CAWSAIGVNTEAFF.